The 12 T cell receptor beta chains given below trace back to one sample, sequenced in a study of T-cell memory formation after mild COVID-19. MiXCR, run by TCRdb on the 5' RACE reads, gives a single entry per CDR3 protein. Counted here are roughly 180,000 distinct CDR3 sequences, roughly 18% occurring once; the ten biggest clones make up around 3.9%. The source material was PBMCs or a T cell subset sorted from them (not recorded which). The receptors here all came from a young man who had mild COVID-19 (a few samples of this study predate the infection). Cell type and time point are not known.

The V call is TRBV5-1, the J call TRBJ2-2, with TRBD1 matching 8 bases. Per the germline V gene, CDR1 is SGHRS and CDR2 is YFSETQ. This CDR3 contains 15 residues. Trimming removed 6 bases from V and 6 bases from J; junction bases left unmatched: 10. The CDR3 DNA follows: TGCGCCAGCAACAGGGGGTTTGGGGACCCCGGGGAGCTGTTTTTT. It translates to CASNRGFGDPGELFF.

This clonotype has just a few counts. The chain's CDR3 is CASSQDRSRDNEQFF. The CDR3 DNA reads TGTGCCAGCAGCCAAGATCGATCCCGGGACAATGAGCAGTTCTTC. The V gene is TRBV3-1, the J gene TRBJ2-1, with D unresolved. Germline CDR1 and CDR2: LGHDT and YNNKEL (reference sequence). V was cut by 0 bases and J by 5 bases, with 11 bases left in between. The CDR3 consists of 15 residues.

In its sample, this clonotype was seen many times. The V call is TRBV5-1, the J call TRBJ1-1; D is perhaps TRBD1 (5 bases). V was pared by 0 bases and J by 1 base, with 13 bases between. CDR3 length: 16 amino acids. The germline V gene has CDR1 SGHRS and CDR2 YFSETQ. CDR3 bases: TGCGCCAGCAGCTTGGCTCAGGGTATCGAGAACACTGAAGCTTTCTTT. Amino acid sequence: CASSLAQGIENTEAFF.

This clonotype was found a few times. This chain links TRBV6-5 with TRBJ1-1; no reliable D call. Germline values: CDR1 MNHEY, CDR2 SVGAGI. This CDR3 is 15 amino acids long. V was shortened by 0 bases and J by 5 bases, with 13 bases between the two germline ends. CDR3 residues: CASSYSIGVGTEAFF. CDR3 coding DNA: TGTGCCAGCAGTTACTCGATTGGGGTAGGGACTGAAGCTTTCTTT.

This clonotype occurred a few times. The chain carries TRBV7-9 and TRBJ2-4; tentatively, D is TRBD2 (5 bases). V lost 2 bases and J lost 0, with 14 bases in between. From germline, CDR1 is SEHNR and CDR2 FQNEAQ (reference sequence). The CDR3 totals 17 residues. The CDR3 loop is CASSLWRADLAKNIQYF. CDR3 nucleotides: TGTGCCAGCAGCTTATGGCGGGCAGATCTAGCCAAAAACATTCAGTACTTC.

This clonotype was picked up a small number of times. This sequence joins TRBV18 and TRBJ2-3, with 7 positions matching TRBD2. Trimming took 3 bases from V and 2 from J; bases not matched to a gene: 8. CDR1 KGHSH and CDR2 LQKENI come from the germline V gene. The CDR3 loop spans 16 amino acids. The CDR3 bases are TGTGCCAGCTCACCTCCTATGGGGGGGGTCACAGATACGCAGTATTTT. Residues: CASSPPMGGVTDTQYF. The variable domain in full, with the rest retrieved from reference TRBV18 and TRBJ2-3, is NAGVMQNPRHLVRRRGQEARLRCSPMKGHSHVYWYRQLPEEGLKFMVYLQKENIIDESGMPKERFSAEFPKEGPSILRIQQVVRGDSAAYFCASSPPMGGVTDTQYFGPGTRLTVL.

V usage is TRBV6-6 and J usage is TRBJ1-1; D ambiguous. Germline CDR1 MNHNY, CDR2 SVGAGI (reference sequence). The V gene lost 7 bases and the J gene lost 4 bases, with 10 bases spanning the gap. The CDR3 consists of 12 residues. The CDR3 protein is CASTGSGTEAFF. Written as DNA, the CDR3 is TGTGCCAGCACCGGGAGTGGCACTGAAGCTTTCTTT.

The V and J genes are TRBV12-3 or TRBV12-4 and TRBJ2-5; 10 positions agree with TRBD1. Trimming cost V 5 bases and J 5 bases; bases outside gene matches: 5. The length of the CDR3 is 14 residues. The CDR3 sequence: CASSPWTGGETQYF. The CDR3 nucleotides are TGTGCCAGCAGTCCTTGGACAGGGGGTGAGACCCAGTACTTC.

In its sample, this clonotype was seen a few times. V and J are TRBV19 and TRBJ2-1; 8 nucleotides line up with TRBD2. The CDR3 totals 14 residues. Trimming at V came to 6 bases and at J to 7 bases, leaving 8 bases not matched to a gene. Germline CDR1 LNHDA, CDR2 SQIVND (reference sequence). CDR3 amino acids: CASRNTGGGNEQFF. The CDR3 DNA reads as TGTGCCAGTAGGAACACGGGAGGGGGGAATGAGCAGTTCTTC.

This clonotype has just a few counts. The chain uses TRBV4-3 and TRBJ2-1; TRBD2 agrees at 11 bases. The CDR3 contains 18 residues. Germline CDR1 LGHNA, CDR2 YSLEER. V shed 5 bases and J 0 bases; nucleotides not matched to a gene: 9. CDR3 nucleotide sequence: TGCGCCAGCAGCGGACCCGGGACTAGCGGCAGCTCCTACAATGAGCAGTTCTTC. As protein: CASSGPGTSGSSYNEQFF.

This clonotype was observed many times. The chain combines TRBV5-1 with TRBJ2-4; TRBD2 agrees at 14 bases. Germline values: CDR1 SGHRS, CDR2 YFSETQ. J was trimmed by 6 bases and V by 3 bases; bases with no gene match: 17. The CDR3 length is 20 residues. The CDR3 coding sequence is TGCGCCAGCAGCTGGAAGAATCCGGGACTAGCGGGGGCCCGAGGAAACATTCAGTACTTC. As protein: CASSWKNPGLAGARGNIQYF.

This clonotype was counted once. The chain recombines TRBV27 with TRBJ1-1, with unresolved D. The germline V and J ends were trimmed by 5 bases and 11 bases, with 15 bases remaining between them. Germline V gene lookup returns CDR1 MNHEY and CDR2 SMNVEV (reference sequence). The CDR3 is 12 amino acids. For the CDR3, the DNA is TGTGCCAGCAGTCCCGGGCCCACAGTCGCTTTCTTT. Its translation is CASSPGPTVAFF.